Each of the 19 T cell receptor beta chains below was sequenced from the same sample in a study of T cell repertoires in cytomegalovirus infection. TCRdb passed the reads through MiXCR, listing each CDR3 protein once. Altogether some 300,000 distinct CDR3 sequences are present, roughly 13% being singletons, with the ten largest covering about 8.7%. The sequencing input was PBMCs. The receptors originated from a human donor in good health (CMV status not recorded). Some clones in this sample may be carry-over from other donors' samples.

The genes are TRBV7-4 and TRBJ2-5, with D unresolved. Trimming removed 5 bases at V and 7 bases at J, with 11 bases between. The germline CDR1 and CDR2 sequences are SGHVT and SQSDAQ. The CDR3 has 12 amino acids. This CDR3 reads CASSPTPGTQYF. In DNA, the CDR3 is TGTGCCAGCAGCCCAACACCCGGGACCCAGTACTTC.

V is TRBV6-6 and J is TRBJ1-1; tentatively, D is TRBD1 (5 bases). Germline loops: CDR1 MNHNY, CDR2 SVGAGI (reference sequence). The length of the CDR3 is 16 residues. Trimming removed 6 bases from V and 4 bases from J, with 21 bases in between. This chain's CDR3 is CASRTTRVEGTTEAFF. For the CDR3, the DNA is TGTGCCAGCAGAACAACCAGGGTCGAGGGTACCACTGAAGCTTTCTTT.

This clonotype was seen only a few times. The chain links TRBV7-3 to TRBJ2-3, with D unclear. Germline V gene sequence: CDR1 SGHTA, CDR2 FQGTGA. V was cut by 6 bases and J by 3 bases, with 13 bases left in between. The CDR3 has 14 amino acids. CDR3 protein: CASSPGRQTDTQYF. The CDR3 DNA reads TGTGCCAGCAGTCCTGGAAGGCAAACAGATACGCAGTATTTT.

The chain couples TRBV6-6 to TRBJ2-7; 7 nucleotides line up with TRBD1. Germline V lookup: CDR1 MNHNY, CDR2 SVGAGI (reference sequence). The CDR3 is 15 amino acids. Trimming cost V 2 bases and J 4 bases; bases outside gene matches: 8. For the CDR3, the DNA is TGTGCCAGCAGTTACGTGGACAGGATCAATTACGAGCAGTACTTC. Translating gives CASSYVDRINYEQYF.

This clonotype turned up a few times. The V and J genes are TRBV7-9 and TRBJ2-2; D uncertain. This CDR3 region has 12 residues. Germline V gives CDR1 SEHNR, CDR2 FQNEAQ (reference sequence). Trimming stripped 5 bases from V and 6 bases from J, with 7 bases between. CDR3 residues: CASSAVPGELFF. The DNA for the CDR3 is TGTGCCAGCAGCGCTGTTCCCGGGGAGCTGTTTTTT.

V usage is TRBV7-3 and J usage is TRBJ2-2; tentatively, D is TRBD1 (5 bases). Trimming cost V 2 bases and J 4 bases, with 11 bases left between them. The V gene's germline CDR1 is SGHTA and CDR2 FQGTGA. The CDR3 has 15 amino acids. The chain's CDR3 is CASSLGSGITGELFF. The CDR3 DNA reads as TGTGCCAGCAGCTTAGGCTCAGGGATCACCGGGGAGCTGTTTTTT.

The rearrangement uses TRBV20-1 and TRBJ2-3, with TRBD2 matching over 9 bases. V lost 6 bases, J lost 6 bases, and 13 bases stayed unmatched. Germline assignment: CDR1 DFQATT and CDR2 SNEGSKA (reference sequence). The CDR3 consists of 15 residues. CDR3 sequence reads: CSAPWAGGPQDTQYF. In DNA form, the CDR3 reads TGCAGTGCCCCTTGGGCGGGAGGGCCTCAGGATACGCAGTATTTT.

This clonotype was picked up a small number of times. This sequence joins TRBV27 and TRBJ2-7; 11 bases line up with TRBD1. The CDR3 is 14 amino acids. The germline V gene encodes CDR1 MNHEY and CDR2 SMNVEV (reference sequence). V shed 5 bases and J 4 bases; nucleotides not matched to a gene: 4. As DNA, the CDR3 is TGTGCCAGCAGTACCGGACAGGGGGCTTACGAGCAGTACTTC. Protein: CASSTGQGAYEQYF.

This clonotype occurred a few times. This sequence joins TRBV28 and TRBJ2-1; 7 nucleotides match TRBD1. J lost 0 bases, V lost 11 bases, and 13 bases had no gene match. Germline CDR1 reads MDHEN; CDR2 reads SYDVKM. This CDR3 has 16 amino acids. The CDR3 DNA sequence: TGTGCCTGCCCAGGGGGTCCTTTACGCTCCTACAATGAGCAGTTCTTC. Amino acid sequence: CACPGGPLRSYNEQFF.

Comments on this clonotype: This could be a read error, since a much larger clone is one nucleotide away. The chain has TRBV7-3 and TRBJ1-1, with D unclear. The CDR3 loop spans 13 amino acids. CDR1 and CDR2 (germline): SGHTA, FQGTGA. CDR3 coding DNA: TGTGCCAGCAGCTTACGGGGAAGAACTGAAGCTTTGTTT. Translating it yields CASSLRGRTEALF.

This clonotype has more than one count but fewer than ten. This chain links TRBV5-1 with TRBJ2-2, with a tentative D call TRBD2 (6 bases). Germline V CDR1 and CDR2: SGHRS, YFSETQ. The germline V and J ends were trimmed by 6 bases and 4 bases, with 16 bases remaining between them. The CDR3 is 15 amino acids. The CDR3 region has the DNA TGCGCCAGCACTCCGACTAGGGGTCCCACCGGGGAGCTGTTTTTT. Protein: CASTPTRGPTGELFF.

This clonotype has a handful of counts. The gene calls are TRBV6-6 and TRBJ1-2, with D uncertain. Germline V CDR1 and CDR2: MNHNY, SVGAGI (reference sequence). This CDR3 has 17 amino acids. V lost 0 bases and J lost 8, with 22 bases in between. CDR3 protein: CASSYSRERQPPGGYTF. DNA for the CDR3: TGTGCCAGCAGTTACTCACGGGAAAGGCAGCCCCCAGGAGGCTACACCTTC.

This clonotype was recorded many times. The chain uses TRBV28 and TRBJ2-7, with a weak D call TRBD2 (6 bases). This CDR3 is built from 15 residues. Trimming left V 5 bases short and J 2 bases short, with 16 bases between. In germline, CDR1 is MDHEN, CDR2 SYDVKM. CDR3 nucleotide sequence: TGTGCCAGCAGTCCGGGGAGGCGGGCTACCTACGAGCAGTACTTC. Translation: CASSPGRRATYEQYF.

This clonotype appeared many times. The chain has TRBV7-2 and TRBJ2-3; 15 nucleotides match TRBD2. Germline V gene sequence: CDR1 SGHTA, CDR2 FQGNSA. The junction had 4 bases not matched to a gene; V was cut back by 2 bases and J by 4 bases. The CDR3 is 17 residues long. The CDR3: CASSLTGLAGGSDTQYF. DNA of the CDR3: TGTGCCAGCAGCTTAACGGGACTAGCGGGAGGCTCAGATACGCAGTATTTT.

V is TRBV25-1 and J is TRBJ1-6, with 7 bases lining up with TRBD1. J was trimmed by 7 bases and V by 4 bases; bases with no gene match: 13. This CDR3 spans 17 amino acids. Germline V lookup: CDR1 MGHDK, CDR2 SYGVNS. The CDR3 sequence is CASSGPEEGARNSPLHF. In DNA, the CDR3 is TGTGCCAGCAGTGGGCCGGAGGAGGGGGCACGCAATTCACCCCTCCACTTT.

This clonotype has a handful of counts. This chain connects TRBV4-2 to TRBJ2-3, with D perhaps matching TRBD2 (7 bases). V lost 0 bases, J lost 4 bases, and 14 bases lay in between. Germline V gene data show CDR1 as LGHNA and CDR2 as YNFKEQ. The CDR3 covers 16 residues. The CDR3 spells CASSQDGGAEPDTQYF. The CDR3 nucleotides read TGTGCCAGCAGCCAAGATGGGGGGGCAGAACCAGATACGCAGTATTTT.

The genes are TRBV11-2 and TRBJ1-1; D unresolved. Trimming shortened V by 3 bases and J by 10 bases, and 18 bases separated the two germline ends. The CDR3 totals 14 residues. CDR1 SGHAT and CDR2 FQNNGV come from the germline V gene. Written as DNA, the CDR3 is TGTGCCAGCAGCTTGCGCCAGGAAGCTTTGCCAGCTTTCTTT. This gives the protein CASSLRQEALPAFF.

The sample holds many counts of this clonotype. The rearrangement joins TRBV7-9 to TRBJ1-1; D is perhaps TRBD1 (5 bases). This CDR3 spans 16 amino acids. The germline V gene has CDR1 SEHNR and CDR2 FQNEAQ (reference sequence). V lost 5 bases, J lost 4 bases, and 20 bases lay in between. The CDR3 is CASSRPTGRESTEAFF. Here the CDR3 DNA reads TGTGCCAGCAGCCGACCGACCGGCAGGGAGAGCACTGAAGCTTTCTTT. The full variable domain, its missing parts supplied by reference TRBV7-9 and TRBJ1-1, is DTGVSQNPRHKITKRGQNVTFRCDPISEHNRLYWYRQTLGQGPEFLTYFQNEAQLEKSRLLSDRFSAERPKGSFSTLEIQRTEQGDSAMYLCASSRPTGRESTEAFFGQGTRLTVV.

This clonotype was observed many times. The V and J genes are TRBV7-9 and TRBJ2-1; TRBD2 matches 11 bases. V was pared by 4 bases and J by 7 bases, with 6 bases of the junction left unmatched. Germline V gives CDR1 SEHNR, CDR2 FQNEAQ (reference sequence). This CDR3 region has 15 residues. The CDR3 DNA reads as TGTGCCAGCAGCTCGACGACTAGCGGGATGAATGAGCAGTTCTTC. Amino acids: CASSSTTSGMNEQFF.